This TCR beta chain stems from a study of cytomegalovirus exposure and HLA in healthy donors. Data came from immunoSEQ multiplex PCR; TCRdb stores just in-frame clones and leaves some out. This table has more than 250,000 clones, about nine tenths appearing once. The CDR3 is 15 amino acids. V lost 2 bases to trimming and J lost 2 bases, with 12 bases between them. V is TRBV23-1 and J is TRBJ1-2; no clear D. TRBV23-1 is flagged as an ORF with uncertain function. Input material: PBMCs. This receptor was taken from a woman aged 25-40 years in good health and CMV-seronegative. Here the CDR3 DNA reads TGCGCCAGCAGTCAAGGTATACCGCCAAACTATGGCTACACCTTC. Amino acid sequence: CASSQGIPPNYGYTF.